This T cell receptor beta chain was captured by sequencing in a study of blood T cell repertoires in COVID-19. In the study overall: Both acute and convalescent COVID-19 samples were obtained from the United States, Italy and Spain.

The sample holds one count of this clone. With 2 bases clipped from V and 5 bases from J, the junction kept 15 bases outside the gene matches. This CDR3 has 18 amino acids. Germline V lookup: CDR1 MNHEY, CDR2 SVGEGT. As handled by the study authors: The authors estimated nucleated cell counts from reference gene primer amplification. Using immunoSEQ multiplex PCR, the repertoire was profiled, and TCRdb retains in-frame clones only, with some absent. V and J calls plus clone size are reproduced from that table; the DNA served to infer D and trimming. This table holds some 40,000 clones, 80% found once.

Material for sequencing was peripheral blood. This receptor was obtained from a man between 65 and 79 years old with acute or convalescent COVID-19. V usage is TRBV6-2 or TRBV6-3 and J usage is TRBJ1-1, with 9 bases identical to TRBD1. The CDR3 DNA sequence: TGTGCCAGCAGTTACCCGACCGGACAGGGGATGAGGGCGACTGAAGCTTTCTTT. Encoded protein: CASSYPTGQGMRATEAFF.